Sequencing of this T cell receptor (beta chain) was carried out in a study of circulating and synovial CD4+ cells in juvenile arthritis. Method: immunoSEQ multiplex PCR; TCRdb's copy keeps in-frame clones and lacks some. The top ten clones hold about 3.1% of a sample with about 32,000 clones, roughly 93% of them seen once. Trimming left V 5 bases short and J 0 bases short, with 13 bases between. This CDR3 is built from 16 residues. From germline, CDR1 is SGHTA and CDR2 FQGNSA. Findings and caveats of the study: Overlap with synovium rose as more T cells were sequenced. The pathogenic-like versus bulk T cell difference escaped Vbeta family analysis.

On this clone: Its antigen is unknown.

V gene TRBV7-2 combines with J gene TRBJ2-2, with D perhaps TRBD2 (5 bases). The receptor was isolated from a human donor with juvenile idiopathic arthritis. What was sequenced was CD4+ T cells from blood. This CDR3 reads CASSPQGSANTGELFF. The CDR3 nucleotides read TGTGCCAGCAGCCCCCAAGGGAGCGCGAACACCGGGGAGCTGTTTTTT.